A selection of T cell receptor beta chains follows, all from one sample in a study of T cell repertoires in cytomegalovirus infection. For these receptors, no antigen is known. Each CDR3 protein gets one entry after TCRdb re-called the reads with MiXCR. Of around 78,000 distinct CDR3 sequences in the sample, 40% are singletons; the top ten hold 80% to 95%. Sample: CD8+ T cells from cultured PBMCs, taken from culture after CMV antigen stimulation. The receptors shown here come from a human donor in good health (CMV status not recorded). Some clones in this sample may be carry-over from other donors' samples. Both conserved end residues are part of each CDR3. Each record gives: J gene, clone size, D gene, V gene, CDR3 DNA, CDR3 protein. D genes are given only for firm matches. A row's size may be missing; if present it is once, few, many or a size class.

TRBJ2-3	-	-	TRBV6-5	TGTGCCAGCAGTTACTCTGGGCAGAGACCAGATACGCAGTATTTT	CASSYSGQRPDTQYF
TRBJ2-5	few	TRBD1	TRBV6-1	TGTGCCAGCAGTGAACCAGGGGGACCCCAAGAGACCCAGTACTTC	CASSEPGGPQETQYF
TRBJ1-1	-	-	TRBV6-2/TRBV6-3	TGTGCCAGCACCCTCTTTTTTACGGGGGCTGAAGCTTTCTTT	CASTLFFTGAEAFF
TRBJ2-1	-	-	TRBV7-9	TGTGCCAGCAGCTTCCGGGCAGGGGCATACAATGAGCAGTTCTTC	CASSFRAGAYNEQFF
TRBJ1-5	-	TRBD1	TRBV18	TGTGCCAGCTCACCACCGCACAGGGGATATCAGCCCCAGCATTTT	CASSPPHRGYQPQHF
TRBJ2-3	few	TRBD2	TRBV7-6	TGTGCCAGCAGCTTAGATGTTCCGGGGGGAACAGATACGCAGTATTTT	CASSLDVPGGTDTQYF
TRBJ2-1	few	TRBD2	TRBV6-1	TGTGCCAGCAGAATCGGACTAGCGGGGACCTACAATGAGCAGTTCTTC	CASRIGLAGTYNEQFF
TRBJ2-2	-	-	TRBV5-1	TGCGCCAGCAGCCTGGACAGCCCGAACACCGGGGAGCTGTTTTTT	CASSLDSPNTGELFF
TRBJ2-7	few	TRBD1	TRBV4-1	TGCGCCAGCAGCCAAGAGGTTGGGACAGGGGACGAGCAGTACTTC	CASSQEVGTGDEQYF
TRBJ2-7	-	TRBD1	TRBV28	TGTGCCAGCAGTCCTACAGGGGCGACCTACGAGCAGTACTTC	CASSPTGATYEQYF
TRBJ2-1	few	TRBD2	TRBV12-3/TRBV12-4	TGTGCCAGCTCAACTAGCGGGGGACCCTACAATGAGCAGTTCTTC	CASSTSGGPYNEQFF
TRBJ2-1	-	TRBD1	TRBV5-6	TGTGCCAGCAGGGGCAGGGGGCGTAGGGATGAGCAGTTCTTC	CASRGRGRRDEQFF
TRBJ1-6	few	-	TRBV7-6	TGTGCCAGCAGCTTAAACCTGAATTCACCCCTCCACTTT	CASSLNLNSPLHF
TRBJ2-1	-	TRBD2	TRBV12-3/TRBV12-4	TGTGCCAGCAGGGGACTAGCGGGGGGGAGATTCGATGAGCAGTTCTTC	CASRGLAGGRFDEQFF
TRBJ2-7	few	-	TRBV4-3	TGCGCCAGCAGCCAAGACCGGGACGGAGCCTACGAGCAGTACTTC	CASSQDRDGAYEQYF
TRBJ2-7	few	-	TRBV4-2	TGTGCCAGCAGCCAAGTGGCTCAAGGATCCTACGAGCAGTACTTC	CASSQVAQGSYEQYF
TRBJ2-5	few	TRBD2	TRBV12-3/TRBV12-4	TGTGCCAGCAGTCCCCCCGGGGGGGAAGAGACCCAGTACTTC	CASSPPGGEETQYF
TRBJ2-1	few	TRBD2	TRBV27	TGTGCCAGCAGACTAGCGGGAGACAATGAGCAGTTCTTC	CASRLAGDNEQFF
TRBJ2-7	-	-	TRBV27	TGTGCCAGCAGTTTCTTGAGACACCTCCCCTACGAGCAGTACTTC	CASSFLRHLPYEQYF